Presented here are 27 T cell receptor beta chains from one specimen sequenced in a study of human T cells and chemical hapten exposure. TCRdb re-derived calls from the RACE reads in MiXCR, one entry per CDR3 protein. The sample lists more than 75,000 distinct CDR3 sequences, about 9.6% occurring once. Time point noted: patch test 2, 6 weeks after DPC sensitization. The treatment is: therapeutic diphenylcyclopropenone sensitization with weekly scalp DPC. The sequences come from whole blood, collected in connection with sensitization to the hapten diphenylcyclopropenone (DPC). The source is a woman aged 40 to 50 with alopecia areata. Some clones in this sample may be carry-over from other donors' samples.

The chain recombines TRBV7-2 with TRBJ2-1, with a weak D call TRBD2 (5 bases). Trimming stripped 7 bases from V and 4 bases from J, with 20 bases between. Germline assignment: CDR1 SGHTA and CDR2 FQGNSA. This CDR3 is 16 amino acids long. The CDR3 DNA is TGTGCCAGCATCATCCGGCCCCCAGCGGCGTACAATGAGCAGTTCTTC. Translating gives CASIIRPPAAYNEQFF.

This clonotype was observed a handful of times. The chain combines TRBV4-2 with TRBJ2-7; D is possibly TRBD1 (5 bases). Germline CDR1 and CDR2: LGHNA and YNFKEQ. The CDR3 is 16 amino acids. Trimming removed 0 bases at V and 1 base at J, with 13 bases between. The CDR3 DNA reads as TGTGCCAGCAGCCAAGATTGGTCCCGACAGTCCTACGAGCAGTACTTC. Translating gives CASSQDWSRQSYEQYF.

The chain joins TRBV30 to TRBJ2-1; 10 bases map to TRBD2. There are 17 residues in the CDR3. V trimming: 1 base; J trimming: 2 bases; junction bases outside the gene matches: 8. The germline V gene has CDR1 GTSNPN and CDR2 SVGIG (reference sequence). This chain's CDR3 is CAWSAVSGRWPYNEQFF. Here the CDR3 DNA reads TGTGCCTGGAGTGCGGTTAGCGGGAGGTGGCCCTACAATGAGCAGTTCTTC.

The rearrangement joins TRBV6-5 to TRBJ2-6, with D perhaps TRBD2 (5 bases). Per the germline V gene, CDR1 is MNHEY and CDR2 is SVGAGI. The length of the CDR3 is 14 residues. V was trimmed by 5 bases and J by 0 bases, leaving 5 bases between them. CDR3 residues: CASSRGSGANVLTF. DNA of the CDR3: TGTGCCAGCAGTCGGGGCTCTGGGGCCAACGTCCTGACTTTC.

The V gene is TRBV7-8, the J gene TRBJ2-3, with 11 bases fitting TRBD2. CDR3 length equals 14 residues. Per the germline V gene, CDR1 is SGHVS and CDR2 is FQNEAQ. J gave up 3 bases and V 6 bases, and 2 bases lay outside the gene matches. DNA of the CDR3: TGTGCCAGCAGTAGCGGGAGGGCAACAGATACGCAGTATTTT. Protein product: CASSSGRATDTQYF. Combining the CDR3 with reference TRBV7-8 and TRBJ2-3 gives the whole variable domain GAGVSQSPRYKVAKRGQDVALRCDPISGHVSLFWYQQALGQGPEFLTYFQNEAQLDKSGLPSDRFFAERPEGSVSTLKIQRTQQEDSAVYLCASSSGRATDTQYFGPGTRLTVL.

This clonotype showed up just a few times. In nucleotides, the CDR3 is TGTGCCAGCAGATCAAGGGCGAGAAGTGGTCGCTCACCCCTCCACTTT. Amino acids: CASRSRARSGRSPLHF. This sequence joins TRBV28 and TRBJ1-6; D call uncertain. This CDR3 is 16 amino acids long. The germline gives CDR1 MDHEN, CDR2 SYDVKM. V gave up 6 bases and J gave up 10 bases, with 22 bases separating them.

The chain has TRBV20-1 and TRBJ1-1; D gene unclear. Germline lookup yields CDR1 DFQATT and CDR2 SNEGSKA (reference sequence). CDR3 length: 12 amino acids. V gave up 6 bases and J gave up 1 base, with 9 bases separating them. CDR3 loop: CSARPPNTEAFF. Written as DNA, the CDR3 is TGCAGTGCCCGTCCACCGAACACTGAAGCTTTCTTT.

This clonotype was found a few times. The final CDR3 position lacks the conserved phenylalanine or tryptophan, pointing to a likely read error. The rearrangement links TRBV20-1 to TRBJ2-7; D not resolved. CDR3 length: 13 amino acids. V was trimmed by 6 bases and J by 2 bases, leaving 14 bases between them. Germline loops: CDR1 DFQATT, CDR2 SNEGSKA (reference sequence). CDR3 protein: CSAQPGPAYEQYS. The CDR3 DNA reads as TGCAGTGCCCAACCCGGACCGGCCTACGAGCAGTACTCC.

This rearrangement joins TRBV7-2 to TRBJ1-2; D might be TRBD1 (6 bases). The germline CDR1 and CDR2 sequences are SGHTA and FQGNSA. V was cut by 1 base and J by 4 bases, with 16 bases left in between. The CDR3 sequence is 16 residues long. In nucleotides, the CDR3 is TGTGCCAGCAGCTTAGGGGGGACAATCTCGAGCTATGGCTACACCTTC. Amino acid sequence: CASSLGGTISSYGYTF.

This clonotype was picked up many times. J is TRBJ2-1 and V is TRBV7-9; D unresolved. V was pared by 4 bases and J by 8 bases, with 9 bases between. CDR3 size: 12 residues. Germline V gene data show CDR1 as SEHNR and CDR2 as FQNEAQ (reference sequence). The CDR3 spells CASSWAADEQFF. CDR3 sequence (DNA): TGTGCCAGCAGCTGGGCAGCCGATGAGCAGTTCTTC.

The chain is built from TRBV28 and TRBJ2-2, with no clear D. Germline V gene data show CDR1 as MDHEN and CDR2 as SYDVKM. V shed 7 bases and J shed 6 bases, with 12 bases lying between them. The CDR3 sequence is 13 residues long. CDR3 DNA: TGTGCCAGCACCTCCTGGCGGCCCGGGGAGCTGTTTTTT. Translated, it gives CASTSWRPGELFF.

At least ten counts were recorded for this clonotype. The rearrangement joins TRBV29-1 to TRBJ1-1; TRBD1 might be the D (6 bases). Germline loops: CDR1 SQVTM, CDR2 ANQGSEA. V lost 0 bases to trimming and J lost 1 base, with 12 bases between them. CDR3 length equals 15 residues. The CDR3 reads CSVEDHRDPNTEAFF. Here the CDR3 DNA reads TGCAGCGTTGAAGATCACAGGGACCCGAACACTGAAGCTTTCTTT.

Note on this clonotype: This sequence may be a read error, since a much larger clone differs from it by one base. The chain carries TRBV2 and TRBJ2-1, with D possibly being TRBD1 or TRBD2 (5 bases each). V was pared by 6 bases and J by 2 bases, with 14 bases between. CDR1 is SNHLY, CDR2 FYNNEI, per germline. CDR3 length: 15 residues. The CDR3 loop is CASRGVASPYNEQFF. The CDR3 DNA is TGTGCCAGCAGGGGGGTCGCTAGCCCCTACAATGAGCAGTTCTTC.

The table lists this clonotype with many counts. The gene calls are TRBV7-3 and TRBJ2-1; 10 nucleotides match TRBD2. Germline V gene sequence: CDR1 SGHTA, CDR2 FQGTGA. The junction had 3 bases not matched to a gene; V was cut back by 5 bases and J by 2 bases. This CDR3 contains 15 residues. DNA for the CDR3: TGTGCCAGCAGCGCCACTAGCGGGACCTACAATGAGCAGTTCTTC. It encodes CASSATSGTYNEQFF.

This clonotype was found many times. This sequence joins TRBV28 and TRBJ2-7; a possible D gene is TRBD2 (6 bases). CDR3 size: 16 residues. Germline CDR1 MDHEN, CDR2 SYDVKM. The ends were cut back, 4 bases at V and 4 bases at J, with 20 bases in the middle. The DNA for the CDR3 is TGTGCCAGCAGTTCCCTACCCCGGAGGGCCAGATACGAGCAGTACTTC. Translating it yields CASSSLPRRARYEQYF.

This clonotype showed up many times. This chain uses TRBV2 with TRBJ2-1, with D perhaps being TRBD1 or TRBD2 (5 bases each). In germline, CDR1 is SNHLY, CDR2 FYNNEI. There are 13 residues in the CDR3. V shed 7 bases and J shed 4 bases, with 11 bases lying between them. CDR3 sequence reads: CASTPGRYNEQFF. DNA for the CDR3: TGTGCCAGCACCCCGGGACGGTACAATGAGCAGTTCTTC.

The genes are TRBV20-1 and TRBJ2-5; perhaps TRBD2 as D (6 bases). Germline CDR1 reads DFQATT; CDR2 reads SNEGSKA (reference sequence). CDR3 length equals 14 residues. Trimming cost V 6 bases and J 2 bases, with 16 bases left between them. CDR3 residues: CSAYKLAPQETQYF. The CDR3 coding sequence is TGCAGTGCCTACAAACTAGCCCCACAAGAGACCCAGTACTTC.

The chain recombines TRBV20-1 with TRBJ2-6; D not certain. Trimming removed 5 bases at V and 0 bases at J, with 8 bases between. The CDR3 is made up of 14 amino acids. CDR1 and CDR2 (germline): DFQATT, SNEGSKA (reference sequence). Here the CDR3 DNA reads TGCAGTGCTCAGATACGCTCTGGGGCCAACGTCCTGACTTTC. Translation gives CSAQIRSGANVLTF.

This clonotype was detected ten times or more. This chain links TRBV4-3 with TRBJ2-3; 9 bases fit TRBD2. This CDR3 spans 20 amino acids. V gave up 0 bases and J gave up 6 bases; unmatched junction bases: 19. Germline-derived CDR1 and CDR2 are LGHNA and YSLEER. CDR3 amino acids: CASSQEGAERAGGSIDTQYF. As DNA, the CDR3 is TGCGCCAGCAGCCAAGAGGGGGCGGAACGAGCGGGAGGAAGTATTGATACGCAGTATTTT.

This clonotype was observed at least ten times. The chain is built from TRBV28 and TRBJ2-1; D gene ambiguous. V was cut by 2 bases and J by 6 bases, with 14 bases left in between. Germline CDR1 and CDR2: MDHEN and SYDVKM. The CDR3 runs 15 residues. CDR3 DNA sequence: TGTGCCAGCAGTTTAACGGGTGCGAGGCGCAATGAGCAGTTCTTC. Protein: CASSLTGARRNEQFF.

This sequence joins TRBV7-9 and TRBJ1-3; D is ambiguous. The germline V gene has CDR1 SEHNR and CDR2 FQNEAQ (reference sequence). The V end lost 1 base, the J end lost 0 bases, and 10 bases lay between the germline ends. This CDR3 is built from 16 residues. CDR3 sequence (DNA): TGTGCCAGCAGCTTAGGGGGAACCAGCTCTGGAAACACCATATATTTT. Translated: CASSLGGTSSGNTIYF.

This chain links TRBV12-3 or TRBV12-4 with TRBJ1-5; D remains ambiguous. CDR3 length equals 12 residues. Trimming cost V 3 bases and J 3 bases, with 3 bases left between them. The CDR3 protein is CASSFSNQPQHF. CDR3 DNA sequence: TGTGCCAGCAGTTTCTCCAATCAGCCCCAGCATTTT.

As concerns this clonotype: Being one base from a much bigger clone, this may be a read error. The conserved final phenylalanine or tryptophan is absent from the CDR3, which likely points to a read error. V is TRBV28 and J is TRBJ1-6; D ambiguous. The CDR3 is 15 amino acids. The germline V and J ends were trimmed by 1 base and 11 bases, with 15 bases remaining between them. In germline, CDR1 is MDHEN, CDR2 SYDVKM. The CDR3 DNA follows: TGTGCCAGCAGTTTATTTCGGATTCGAGAGGCACCCCTCCACTCT. The encoded protein is CASSLFRIREAPLHS.

J is TRBJ2-3 and V is TRBV20-1, with 9 positions matching TRBD2. The CDR3 runs 14 residues. The germline V gene encodes CDR1 DFQATT and CDR2 SNEGSKA (reference sequence). The V and J ends lost 6 bases and 6 bases, in that order; junction bases with no gene match: 10. This CDR3 reads CSAQFGGRGDTQYF. CDR3 coding DNA: TGCAGTGCCCAGTTCGGCGGGAGGGGCGATACGCAGTATTTT.

The V gene is TRBV7-2, the J gene TRBJ2-3; perhaps TRBD1 as D (7 bases). There are 15 residues in the CDR3. The V end lost 7 bases, the J end lost 1 base, and 15 bases lay between the germline ends. Germline CDR1 and CDR2: SGHTA and FQGNSA. The chain's CDR3 is CASKGQGGGTDTQYF. The DNA for the CDR3 is TGTGCCAGCAAGGGTCAGGGGGGCGGCACAGATACGCAGTATTTT.

This clonotype appeared many times. Here the CDR3 reads CASSLGGARKTGELFF. In DNA, the CDR3 is TGTGCCAGCAGCCTAGGGGGCGCTCGGAAAACCGGGGAGCTGTTTTTT. The genes are TRBV5-4 and TRBJ2-2; 7 positions agree with TRBD1. Germline V gene sequence: CDR1 SGHNT, CDR2 YYREEE (reference sequence). The trim removed 4 bases at V and 5 bases at J, leaving 11 bases unmatched. This CDR3 comprises 16 residues.

In its sample, this clonotype was seen many times. The chain employs TRBV29-1 and TRBJ1-2; D perhaps matches TRBD1 (5 bases). V was trimmed by 6 bases and J by 3 bases, leaving 20 bases between them. There are 15 residues in the CDR3. In germline, CDR1 is SQVTM, CDR2 ANQGSEA. As DNA, the CDR3 is TGCAGCGTACCCGGCCGGTTGGGGCGAGACTATGGCTACACCTTC. Translation: CSVPGRLGRDYGYTF.